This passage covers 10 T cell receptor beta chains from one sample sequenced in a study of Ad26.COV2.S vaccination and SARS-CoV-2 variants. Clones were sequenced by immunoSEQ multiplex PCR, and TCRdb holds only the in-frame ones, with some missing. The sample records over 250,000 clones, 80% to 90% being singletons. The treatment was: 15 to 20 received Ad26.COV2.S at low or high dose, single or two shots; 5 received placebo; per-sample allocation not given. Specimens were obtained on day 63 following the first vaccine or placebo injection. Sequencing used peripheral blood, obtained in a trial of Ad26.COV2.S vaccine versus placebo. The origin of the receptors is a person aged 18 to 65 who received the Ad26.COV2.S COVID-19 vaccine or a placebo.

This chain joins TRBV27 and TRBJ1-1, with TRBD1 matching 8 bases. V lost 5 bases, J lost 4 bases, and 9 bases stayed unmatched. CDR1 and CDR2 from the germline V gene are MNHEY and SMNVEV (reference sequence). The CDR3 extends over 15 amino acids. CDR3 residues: CASSPWTGKGTEAFF. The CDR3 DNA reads TGTGCCAGCAGTCCTTGGACAGGGAAGGGCACTGAAGCTTTCTTT.

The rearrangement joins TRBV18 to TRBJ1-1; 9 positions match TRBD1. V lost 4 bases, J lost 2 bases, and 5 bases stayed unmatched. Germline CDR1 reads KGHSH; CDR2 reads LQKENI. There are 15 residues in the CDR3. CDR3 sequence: CASSQGQGGNTEAFF. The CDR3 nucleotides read TGTGCCAGCTCACAGGGACAGGGAGGAAACACTGAAGCTTTCTTT. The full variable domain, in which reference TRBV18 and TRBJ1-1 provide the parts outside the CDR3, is NAGVMQNPRHLVRRRGQEARLRCSPMKGHSHVYWYRQLPEEGLKFMVYLQKENIIDESGMPKERFSAEFPKEGPSILRIQQVVRGDSAAYFCASSQGQGGNTEAFFGQGTRLTVV.

CDR3 amino acids: CASSLQGAGGNQPQHF. In nucleotides, the CDR3 is TGTGCCAGCAGTTTACAGGGGGCAGGGGGCAATCAGCCCCAGCATTTT. The chain joins TRBV6-5 to TRBJ1-5; 9 bases agree with TRBD1. With V trimmed by 4 bases and J by 2 bases, 6 bases remained unmatched. The CDR3 length is 16 residues. Germline V gene sequence: CDR1 MNHEY, CDR2 SVGAGI.

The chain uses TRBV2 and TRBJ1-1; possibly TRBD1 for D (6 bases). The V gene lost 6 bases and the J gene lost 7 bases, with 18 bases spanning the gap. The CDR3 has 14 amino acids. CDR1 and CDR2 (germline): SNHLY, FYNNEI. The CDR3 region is CASSRTAVLSEAFF. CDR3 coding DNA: TGTGCCAGCAGCCGGACAGCCGTTCTTAGTGAAGCTTTCTTT.

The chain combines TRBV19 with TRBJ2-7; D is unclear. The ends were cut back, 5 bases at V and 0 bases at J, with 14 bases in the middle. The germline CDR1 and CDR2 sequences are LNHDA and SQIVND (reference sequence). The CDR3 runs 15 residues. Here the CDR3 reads CASSYSGRGSYEQYF. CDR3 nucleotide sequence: TGTGCCAGTAGTTATTCGGGCAGAGGCTCCTACGAGCAGTACTTC.

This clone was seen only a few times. As DNA, the CDR3 is TGTGCCAGCAGTACGAGACAGATCTCCTACGAGCAGTACTTC. It specifies CASSTRQISYEQYF. The rearrangement links TRBV6-5 to TRBJ2-7; D is perhaps TRBD1 (5 bases). The CDR3 extends over 14 amino acids. Trimming pared 5 bases from V and 0 bases from J, leaving 11 bases between. The germline CDR1 and CDR2 sequences are MNHEY and SVGAGI.

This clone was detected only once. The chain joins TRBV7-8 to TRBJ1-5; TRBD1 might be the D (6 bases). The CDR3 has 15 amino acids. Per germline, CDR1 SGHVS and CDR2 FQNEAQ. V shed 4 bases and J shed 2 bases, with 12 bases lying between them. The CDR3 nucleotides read TGTGCCAGCAGCTCCGGGGGGCAGGGCAATCAGCCCCAGCATTTT. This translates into CASSSGGQGNQPQHF.

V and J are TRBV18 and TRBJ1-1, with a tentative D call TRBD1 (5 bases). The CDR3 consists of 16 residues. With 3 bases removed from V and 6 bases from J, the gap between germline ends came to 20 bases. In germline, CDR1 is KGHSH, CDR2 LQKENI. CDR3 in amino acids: CASSPLPVRDGAEAFF. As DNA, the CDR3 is TGTGCCAGCTCACCGCTGCCCGTAAGGGACGGGGCTGAAGCTTTCTTT.

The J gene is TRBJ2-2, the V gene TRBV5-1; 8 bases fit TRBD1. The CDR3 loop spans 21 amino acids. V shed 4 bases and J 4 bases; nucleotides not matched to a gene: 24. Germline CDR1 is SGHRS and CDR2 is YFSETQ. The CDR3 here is CASSQGARGISGQPFTGELFF. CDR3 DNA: TGCGCCAGCAGCCAGGGGGCCCGGGGCATATCGGGACAGCCCTTCACCGGGGAGCTGTTTTTT.

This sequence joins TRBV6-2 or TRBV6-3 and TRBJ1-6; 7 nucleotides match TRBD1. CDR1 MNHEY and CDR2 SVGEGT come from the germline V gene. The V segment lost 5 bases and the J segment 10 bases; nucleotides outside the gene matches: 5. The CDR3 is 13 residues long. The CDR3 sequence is CASSPGGGSPLHF. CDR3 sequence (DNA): TGTGCCAGCAGTCCAGGGGGGGGGTCACCCCTCCACTTT.